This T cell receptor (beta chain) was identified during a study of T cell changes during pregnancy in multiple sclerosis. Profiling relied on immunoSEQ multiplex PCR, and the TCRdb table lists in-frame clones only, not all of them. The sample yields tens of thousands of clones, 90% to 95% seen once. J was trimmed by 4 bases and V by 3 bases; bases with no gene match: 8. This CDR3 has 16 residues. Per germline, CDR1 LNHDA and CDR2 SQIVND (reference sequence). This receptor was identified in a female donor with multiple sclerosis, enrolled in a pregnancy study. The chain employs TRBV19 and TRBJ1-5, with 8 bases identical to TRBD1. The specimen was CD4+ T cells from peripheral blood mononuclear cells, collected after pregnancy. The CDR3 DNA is TGTGCCAGTAGTATCGGGAGACAGGGGCCAAATCAGCCCCAGCATTTT. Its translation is CASSIGRQGPNQPQHF.